In its sample, the clone carrying this TCR beta chain was seen once. Per the original methods: Using reference gene primer amplification, nucleated cell counts were estimated. This table comes from immunoSEQ multiplex PCR, and its TCRdb copy is limited to in-frame clones, with some not included. Clone size and the V and J calls come from that table; the DNA yielded D and trimming. This sample yields 200,000 to 300,000 clones, of which around 84% are seen a single time; 2% to 2.5% belongs to the top ten. The sample belongs to a study of blood T cell repertoires in COVID-19. On the study more broadly: Donors in the United States, Italy and Spain gave samples during acute or convalescent COVID-19. The analysed material was cDNA or gDNA that came from T cells, B-cell-depleted T cells, or PBMCs.

The sequenced material came from peripheral blood. The TCR comes from a man in his forties who had recovered from COVID-19.

The DNA of the CDR3 is TGTGCCAGCAGCTTATACAACGAGCAGTACTTC. Its protein product is CASSLYNEQYF. J is TRBJ2-7 and V is TRBV7-9; D ambiguous. The V end lost 2 bases, the J end lost 5 bases, and 4 bases lay between the germline ends. CDR1 and CDR2 from the germline V gene are SEHNR and FQNEAQ (reference sequence). The CDR3 spans 11 residues.